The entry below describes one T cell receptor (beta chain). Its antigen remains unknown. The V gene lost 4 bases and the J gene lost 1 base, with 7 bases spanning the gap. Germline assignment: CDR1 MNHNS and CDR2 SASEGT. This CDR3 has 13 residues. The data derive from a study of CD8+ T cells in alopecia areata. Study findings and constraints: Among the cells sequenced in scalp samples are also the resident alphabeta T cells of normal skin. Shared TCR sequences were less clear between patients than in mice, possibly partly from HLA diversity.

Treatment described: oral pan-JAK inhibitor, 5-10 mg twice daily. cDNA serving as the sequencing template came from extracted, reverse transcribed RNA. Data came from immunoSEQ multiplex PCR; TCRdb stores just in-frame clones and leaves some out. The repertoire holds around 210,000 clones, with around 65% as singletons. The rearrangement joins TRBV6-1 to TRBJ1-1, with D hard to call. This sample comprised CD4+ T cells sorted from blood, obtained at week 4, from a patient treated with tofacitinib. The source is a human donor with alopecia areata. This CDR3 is CASSANWNTEAFF. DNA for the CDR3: TGTGCCAGCAGTGCGAACTGGAACACTGAAGCTTTCTTT.